What follows is one T cell receptor beta chain and its context. This clone is regarded as medium-sized (0.01 to 0.1%). This clone's antigen is unknown. Base quality data are lacking; no much larger clone is found one base away. TCRbeta CDR3 regions were amplified from genomic DNA by means of the immunoSEQ Assay, a bias-controlled multiplex PCR. On the study's bioinformatics: The number of nucleated cells in each sample was estimated from the amplification of reference gene primers within the assay. To quantify the absolute abundance of each unique TCRbeta CDR3 rearrangement, sequence reads were collapsed and filtered. For each sample, productive Simpson clonality was calculated as the square root of Simpson's diversity index over productive rearrangements. Not all clones reach the TCRdb copy of this immuneACCESS table, which keeps in-frame sequences only. Checked studies attribute under half of the gap to unresolved V genes and leave the rest unexplained. V, J and clone size are those of that table, while D and trimming were read from the DNA. The sample has roughly 72,000 clones on record, roughly 88% of them singletons. 2% to 3% of the sample is in the top ten clones.

The junction carries 17 bases between V and J, which are trimmed by 5 bases and 3 bases respectively. CDR1 and CDR2, per the germline V gene, are SGDLS and YYNGEE. Counted from cysteine to phenylalanine, this CDR3 has 15 amino acids. This entry keeps only the CDR3 DNA: 45 bases, framed from base 1. These data come from a study of blood T cell repertoires in COVID-19 (dated by TCRdb to 2019 to 2021). Notes on the research overall: Samples covering the acute and convalescent phases of COVID-19 were provided by collaborators in the United States, Italy and Spain. A de-identified subject ID, COVID-19 status, age in years and sex were almost always included in the sample metadata. Subjects who had been exposed to COVID-19, were actively infected with it, or had recovered from it provided the deeply sampled blood TCRbeta repertoires that made up the dataset. The repertoires were released in a freely available public database meant as a resource for research on the immune response to SARS-CoV-2. Where available, HLA class I and class II types were taken from metadata supplied by the sample provider and were not determined by assay-based typing. The prospective study material was composed of cDNA or gDNA derived from T cells, B-cell-depleted T cells, or PBMCs. The samples were drawn from the first 160 participants of the ongoing ImmuneRACE study and from about 1,200 subjects provided by 6 global collaborators.

Each collaborating institution followed its own protocols to collect whole blood in K2EDTA tubes. Collaborator samples were shipped for TCRbeta analysis as frozen whole blood, isolated PBMCs, or DNA extracted from either sample type. Study-wide conclusions, independent of this receptor: Clinical and demographic metadata were provided uncurated, with the amount varying by source and participant.

The receptor was isolated from a human donor in a cohort sampled during active COVID-19. The sequenced material came from peripheral blood. The chain is made from TRBV9 and TRBJ1-2; a tentative D match to TRBD1 spans 6 bases. The CDR3 reads CASSTIGTPYYGYTF. DNA sequence: TGTGCCAGCAGTACCATCGGGACACCGTACTATGGCTACACCTTC.